The 30 T cell receptor beta chains reported below all come from one sample, sequenced in a study of T cell responses to AZD1222 COVID-19 vaccine (dated by TCRdb to the early 2020s). The intended sense of this specimen's time point label: about 28 days (+/-7) after the second vaccine dose. Libraries were made using the immunoSEQ multiplex PCR assay. TCRdb stores this immuneACCESS table with in-frame sequences only. Part of the clones is absent; in the studies checked, under half of the shortfall reflects unresolved V genes, and no reason is known for the rest. Here the sample has under 50,000 clones; about 89% occur a single time. The ten largest account for 5.3% of the sample. The source material was peripheral blood, sampled 28 days after the second AZD1222 dose. These TCRs come from an adult who received the AZD1222 COVID-19 vaccine.

V is TRBV5-5 and J is TRBJ1-2, with TRBD1 as a possible D gene (5 bases). V shed 4 bases and J shed 4 bases, with 14 bases lying between them. This CDR3 spans 14 amino acids. Germline lookup yields CDR1 SGHKS and CDR2 YYEKEE (reference sequence). The CDR3 nucleotides read TGTGCCAGCAGCCCGGACTCTGGGGGCTATGGCTACACCTTC. Encoded protein: CASSPDSGGYGYTF.

The rearrangement uses TRBV6-1 and TRBJ1-1, with a tentative D call TRBD1 (5 bases). In germline, CDR1 is MNHNS, CDR2 SASEGT. Trimming stripped 0 bases from V and 8 bases from J, with 10 bases between. This CDR3 is built from 13 residues. In DNA form, the CDR3 reads TGTGCCAGCAGTGAAGCTGTCAACAGGGAAGCTTTCTTT. Protein sequence: CASSEAVNREAFF.

The CDR3 region is CASSFNRGGNTEAFF. The CDR3 bases are TGTGCCAGCAGCTTTAACAGGGGGGGGAACACTGAAGCTTTCTTT. V gene TRBV7-2 combines with J gene TRBJ1-1, with TRBD1 matching 8 bases. V was clipped by 3 bases and J by 1 base; unmatched bases: 4. The length of the CDR3 is 15 residues. Per germline, CDR1 SGHTA and CDR2 FQGNSA.

This clone was counted once. V usage is TRBV7-9 and J usage is TRBJ1-1; D perhaps matches TRBD1 (6 bases). V gave up 5 bases and J gave up 5 bases, with 9 bases separating them. This CDR3 has 12 amino acids. CDR1 SEHNR and CDR2 FQNEAQ come from the germline V gene (reference sequence). This chain's CDR3 is CASSEGVTEAFF. The CDR3 DNA follows: TGTGCCAGCAGCGAGGGGGTGACTGAAGCTTTCTTT.

The chain couples TRBV4-3 to TRBJ2-1; 13 bases match TRBD2. The CDR3 length is 19 residues. The ends lost 8 bases at V and 5 bases at J; junction bases unmatched: 18. Germline-derived CDR1 and CDR2 are LGHNA and YSLEER. CDR3 protein: CASSRDSSTSGRVDNEQFF. The CDR3 nucleotides read TGCGCCAGCTCCCGGGACAGCTCCACTAGCGGGAGGGTTGACAATGAGCAGTTCTTC.

The chain links TRBV7-2 to TRBJ1-5; D ambiguous. Trimming removed 5 bases from V and 4 bases from J, with 9 bases in between. CDR1 SGHTA and CDR2 FQGNSA come from the germline V gene. The CDR3 extends over 13 amino acids. CDR3 in amino acids: CASSSQSNQPQHF. The CDR3 bases are TGTGCCAGCAGCAGCCAGAGTAATCAGCCCCAGCATTTT.

The rearrangement joins TRBV6-1 to TRBJ2-2; 7 bases map to TRBD2. The CDR3 spans 17 residues. V lost 1 base to trimming and J lost 4 bases; unmatched junction nucleotides: 9. Germline lookup yields CDR1 MNHNS and CDR2 SASEGT. In nucleotides, the CDR3 is TGTGCCAGCAGTGAAGTGGGGGGGACCGCATTCACCGGGGAGCTGTTTTTT. Translating gives CASSEVGGTAFTGELFF.

CDR3 sequence reads: CASSSDGQTQYF. CDR3 coding DNA: TGTGCCAGCAGTTCCGACGGGCAGACCCAGTACTTC. The V and J genes are TRBV12-3 or TRBV12-4 and TRBJ2-5; no clear D. With 4 bases removed from V and 6 bases from J, the gap between germline ends came to 9 bases. The CDR3 runs 12 residues.

The chain links TRBV7-8 to TRBJ1-1, with 7 nucleotides matching TRBD1. The CDR3 has 16 amino acids. Looked up from germline, CDR1 is SGHVS and CDR2 is FQNEAQ. J gave up 1 base and V 5 bases, and 10 bases lay outside the gene matches. The CDR3 loop is CASSRSDRARNTEAFF. CDR3 DNA sequence: TGTGCCAGCAGCCGCAGCGACAGGGCTCGGAACACTGAAGCTTTCTTT.

The chain couples TRBV6-5 to TRBJ1-2; D is unresolved. Germline V gene lookup returns CDR1 MNHEY and CDR2 SVGAGI. The CDR3 has 13 residues. Trimming took off 5 bases at V and 1 base at J, with 8 bases between the two ends. This CDR3 is CASSLTSNYGYTF. In DNA form, the CDR3 reads TGTGCCAGCAGTCTGACAAGTAACTATGGCTACACCTTC.

This rearrangement joins TRBV5-4 to TRBJ2-5; 8 positions match TRBD1. CDR3 size: 16 residues. CDR1 and CDR2 (germline): SGHNT, YYREEE (reference sequence). V dropped 0 bases and J dropped 12; count of bases not matched to a gene: 16. The CDR3 loop is CASSLAWKTGEKTKYF. The CDR3 nucleotides are TGTGCCAGCAGCTTGGCCTGGAAGACAGGGGAGAAAACGAAGTACTTC.

This clone was seen once. J is TRBJ2-3 and V is TRBV9, with a possible D match to TRBD2 (7 bases). V shed 4 bases and J shed 3 bases, with 24 bases lying between them. Germline lookup yields CDR1 SGDLS and CDR2 YYNGEE. This CDR3 has 18 residues. CDR3 loop: CASSPRRGGGRGTDTQYF. CDR3 DNA: TGTGCCAGCAGCCCCCGGAGGGGCGGGGGCCGTGGGACAGATACGCAGTATTTT.

The chain uses TRBV5-4 and TRBJ1-1; D perhaps matches TRBD1 (6 bases). The V and J ends lost 4 bases and 0 bases respectively, with 13 bases between them. CDR1 and CDR2 from the germline V gene are SGHNT and YYREEE (reference sequence). This CDR3 has 15 residues. CDR3 region: CASSLPQGLNTEAFF. The DNA of the CDR3 is TGTGCCAGCAGCCTCCCACAGGGACTGAACACTGAAGCTTTCTTT.

The rearrangement joins TRBV7-8 to TRBJ2-3, with 12 bases identical to TRBD2. Unmatched junction bases numbered 1, after V lost 5 bases and J lost 4 bases. The length of the CDR3 is 14 residues. Germline V gene sequence: CDR1 SGHVS, CDR2 FQNEAQ. CDR3 bases: TGTGCCAGCAGCCCTAGCGGGGGGGCAGATACGCAGTATTTT. Translation: CASSPSGGADTQYF.

The gene calls are TRBV7-9 and TRBJ2-1; 13 bases agree with TRBD2. V was clipped by 5 bases and J by 6 bases; unmatched bases: 4. CDR1 is SEHNR, CDR2 FQNEAQ, per germline (reference sequence). This CDR3 has 15 amino acids. The CDR3 coding sequence is TGTGCCAGCAGCCGGGGGACTAGCGGGATCAATGAGCAGTTCTTC. Translation gives CASSRGTSGINEQFF.

This chain links TRBV27 with TRBJ2-1; 12 positions agree with TRBD1. The junction had 10 bases not matched to a gene; V was cut back by 6 bases and J by 16 bases. CDR3 length equals 13 residues. Germline CDR1 reads MNHEY; CDR2 reads SMNVEV (reference sequence). The CDR3 sequence: CASSSGTGGAQFF. In DNA, the CDR3 is TGTGCCAGCAGCAGCGGGACAGGGGGCGCTCAATTCTTC.

This clone was recorded only once. The chain couples TRBV5-1 to TRBJ2-4, with 7 bases that match TRBD1. J gave up 0 bases and V 2 bases, and 5 bases lay outside the gene matches. In germline, CDR1 is SGHRS, CDR2 YFSETQ. The CDR3 consists of 16 residues. The CDR3 sequence is CASSFEQGLAKNIQYF. The CDR3 DNA reads as TGCGCCAGCAGCTTCGAACAGGGGTTAGCCAAAAACATTCAGTACTTC.

The V gene is TRBV12-5, the J gene TRBJ2-2, with 8 bases identical to TRBD1. J lost 7 bases, V lost 6 bases, and 7 bases had no gene match. CDR1 and CDR2 from the germline V gene are LGHNT and FRNRAP. The CDR3 covers 14 residues. This CDR3 reads CASGRTGMVGELFF. CDR3 nucleotide sequence: TGTGCTAGTGGCCGGACAGGGATGGTCGGGGAGCTGTTTTTT.

The chain recombines TRBV28 with TRBJ1-5, with a tentative D call TRBD1 (5 bases). Trimming took off 7 bases at V and 6 bases at J, with 19 bases between the two ends. The CDR3 has 15 residues. Per the germline V gene, CDR1 is MDHEN and CDR2 is SYDVKM. CDR3 in DNA: TGTGCCAGCATTACGCCCCCAGGGCAGGGTCAGCCCCAGCATTTT. Protein sequence: CASITPPGQGQPQHF.

The chain recombines TRBV11-2 with TRBJ2-7; D unresolved. Germline V lookup: CDR1 SGHAT, CDR2 FQNNGV. Deletions cut 0 bases from V and 7 bases from J, with 7 bases between. The CDR3 sequence is 12 residues long. The CDR3 loop reads CASSLDRREQYF. The DNA for the CDR3 is TGTGCCAGCAGCTTAGATCGAAGGGAGCAGTACTTC.

This clone was found once. The chain uses TRBV4-1 and TRBJ1-2, with no clear D. CDR1 and CDR2 (germline): MGHRA, YSYEKL. CDR3 length equals 16 residues. V was pared by 4 bases and J by 8 bases, with 23 bases between. The CDR3 nucleotides read TGCGCCAGCAGCCCACAAAGCGCTCTAAGAAGGGAAGGCTACACCTTC. Amino acids: CASSPQSALRREGYTF.

The V call is TRBV27, the J call TRBJ2-4; 11 bases map to TRBD2. This CDR3 contains 15 residues. Trimming took 5 bases from V and 6 from J; bases not matched to a gene: 6. From germline, CDR1 is MNHEY and CDR2 SMNVEV (reference sequence). The CDR3, as DNA: TGTGCCAGCAGTCCTACGGGACTAGCGGTAAACATTCAGTACTTC. Protein sequence: CASSPTGLAVNIQYF.

The table lists this clone with a count of one. This rearrangement joins TRBV5-1 to TRBJ1-4, with 7 bases lining up with TRBD1. From germline, CDR1 is SGHRS and CDR2 YFSETQ. V was clipped by 4 bases and J by 10 bases; unmatched bases: 13. This CDR3 is 15 amino acids long. The CDR3 sequence: CASSPQGGNDGKLFF. CDR3 coding DNA: TGCGCCAGCAGCCCCCAGGGGGGGAATGATGGAAAACTGTTTTTT.

CDR3 sequence (DNA): TGTGCCAGCAGCCAAACTGGCGGACTCCATTATTCACCCCTCCACTTT. Amino acid sequence: CASSQTGGLHYSPLHF. J is TRBJ1-6 and V is TRBV14; D is ambiguous. Per the germline V gene, CDR1 is SGHDN and CDR2 is FVKESK. This CDR3 is built from 16 residues. Trimming removed 2 bases at V and 8 bases at J, with 16 bases between.

The rearrangement links TRBV19 to TRBJ1-5; 7 nucleotides align to TRBD1. This CDR3 has 13 residues. Germline loops: CDR1 LNHDA, CDR2 SQIVND (reference sequence). V gave up 9 bases and J gave up 4 bases; unmatched junction bases: 6. The DNA for the CDR3 is TGTGCCAGCCGGGACAGTCGGAATCAGCCCCAGCATTTT. This sequence encodes CASRDSRNQPQHF.

The rearrangement uses TRBV5-1 and TRBJ1-2; no clear D. V was pared by 4 bases and J by 4 bases, with 11 bases between. Germline V lookup: CDR1 SGHRS, CDR2 YFSETQ. The CDR3 is 13 residues long. The CDR3 coding sequence is TGCGCCAGCAGCCTCGGATCGGGCTATGGCTACACCTTC. Translated, it gives CASSLGSGYGYTF.

The chain links TRBV12-3 or TRBV12-4 to TRBJ1-2, with D maybe TRBD1 (5 bases). Trimming stripped 6 bases from V and 7 bases from J, with 12 bases between. The CDR3 spans 12 residues. For the CDR3, the DNA is TGTGCCAGCAGGGGGACCCTCGGTGGCTACACCTTC. The encoded protein is CASRGTLGGYTF.

The CDR3 DNA is TGTGCTAGTGGTTTCGAGGGATCCTACAATGAGCAGTTCTTC. Amino acid sequence: CASGFEGSYNEQFF. V gene TRBV12-5 combines with J gene TRBJ2-1; maybe TRBD2 (5 bases). The CDR3 contains 14 residues. CDR1 is LGHNT, CDR2 FRNRAP, per germline. V was pared by 3 bases and J by 1 base, with 7 bases between.

V and J are TRBV9 and TRBJ2-7; D remains unclear. Deletions cut 0 bases from V and 0 bases from J, with 10 bases between. CDR1 is SGDLS and CDR2 is YYNGEE in the germline V gene. The CDR3 is made up of 15 amino acids. CDR3 amino acids: CASSVEASGSYEQYF. CDR3 coding DNA: TGTGCCAGCAGCGTAGAGGCCTCTGGCTCCTACGAGCAGTACTTC.

This chain links TRBV18 with TRBJ1-2; D is undetermined. This CDR3 is 15 amino acids long. Germline assignment: CDR1 KGHSH and CDR2 LQKENI. Trimming cost V 1 base and J 5 bases, with 14 bases left between them. The CDR3: CASSPQGLREYGYTF. Written as DNA, the CDR3 is TGTGCCAGCTCACCACAAGGATTACGGGAGTATGGCTACACCTTC.